Shown below are 25 T cell receptor beta chains from a single sample sequenced in a study of T cells after yellow fever vaccination. TCRdb re-analysed the 5' RACE reads in MiXCR, keeping a single row per CDR3 protein. This sample carries about 630,000 distinct CDR3 sequences, approximately 13% of them seen once, and the ten largest clones take more than 13%. The material sequenced was PBMCs, taken on the day of the yellow fever booster vaccination. Receptors originate from a young man who received the YFV17D yellow fever vaccine.

The V gene is TRBV4-3, the J gene TRBJ2-5; no reliable D call. V lost 0 bases, J lost 2 bases, and 10 bases lay in between. Germline assignment: CDR1 LGHNA and CDR2 YSLEER. This CDR3 is built from 15 residues. CDR3 amino acids: CASSQEVGGQETQYF. In DNA form, the CDR3 reads TGCGCCAGCAGCCAAGAGGTCGGCGGTCAAGAGACCCAGTACTTC.

The chain links TRBV6-2 or TRBV6-3 to TRBJ2-7; a possible D gene is TRBD1 (5 bases). Germline loops: CDR1 MNHEY, CDR2 SVGEGT. CDR3 size: 16 residues. V lost 6 bases and J 0 bases, leaving 18 bases between the germline ends. This CDR3 is CASRGHTGPLSYEQYF. CDR3 nucleotides: TGTGCCAGCAGAGGACACACAGGTCCGCTCTCCTACGAGCAGTACTTC.

This clonotype was detected a few times. V gene TRBV18 combines with J gene TRBJ2-3, with 10 bases matching TRBD1. Trimming at V came to 3 bases and at J to 2 bases, leaving 2 bases not matched to a gene. The CDR3 contains 15 residues. Germline V gene sequence: CDR1 KGHSH, CDR2 LQKENI. The CDR3 protein is CASSPGQGITDTQYF. CDR3 DNA sequence: TGTGCCAGCTCACCGGGACAGGGGATCACAGATACGCAGTATTTT.

The V call is TRBV5-5, the J call TRBJ2-7; a possible D gene is TRBD2 (5 bases). Trimming cost V 2 bases and J 7 bases, with 16 bases left between them. This CDR3 is built from 14 residues. Per germline, CDR1 SGHKS and CDR2 YYEKEE (reference sequence). For the CDR3, the DNA is TGTGCCAGCAGCTTTAGCCCAGGAGGATGGGAGCAGTACTTC. Amino acids: CASSFSPGGWEQYF.

This clonotype was picked up many times. The gene calls are TRBV5-5 and TRBJ1-1; 8 bases are shared with TRBD1. J lost 2 bases, V lost 1 base, and 4 bases had no gene match. The CDR3 spans 15 residues. The germline gives CDR1 SGHKS, CDR2 YYEKEE (reference sequence). CDR3 coding DNA: TGTGCCAGCAGCTTGAGACAGGGGATAAACACTGAAGCTTTCTTT. This sequence encodes CASSLRQGINTEAFF.

The chain couples TRBV7-2 to TRBJ2-7; 7 bases line up with TRBD2. Germline CDR1 is SGHTA and CDR2 is FQGNSA. The V gene end was trimmed by 7 bases and the J gene end by 5 bases; junction bases not matched to a gene: 2. CDR3 length equals 11 residues. The CDR3 protein is CASNGGNEQYF. For the CDR3, the DNA is TGTGCCAGCAACGGGGGGAACGAGCAGTACTTC.

This clonotype was seen only a few times. The chain joins TRBV18 to TRBJ2-3; D may match TRBD1 or TRBD2 (6 bases each). Germline V CDR1 and CDR2: KGHSH, LQKENI. The CDR3 extends over 16 amino acids. Trimming cost V 1 base and J 3 bases, with 14 bases left between them. DNA of the CDR3: TGTGCCAGCTCACCACGAGACGGAGGGGGAACAGATACGCAGTATTTT. Amino acid sequence: CASSPRDGGGTDTQYF.

Many counts were recorded for this clonotype. The gene calls are TRBV7-2 and TRBJ2-1; weak D call: TRBD1 (5 bases). Germline CDR1 and CDR2: SGHTA and FQGNSA. The CDR3 extends over 15 amino acids. Between the trimmed V and J ends, which lost 4 bases and 10 bases, there was a span of 20 bases. The CDR3: CASSSTGLLAAEQFF. For the CDR3, the DNA is TGTGCCAGCAGCTCTACAGGATTGTTGGCAGCCGAGCAGTTCTTC.

The rearrangement uses TRBV25-1 and TRBJ2-2; D remains ambiguous. The germline gives CDR1 MGHDK, CDR2 SYGVNS. Trimming removed 6 bases at V and 1 base at J, with 6 bases between. There are 13 residues in the CDR3. CDR3 in DNA: TGTGCCAGCAGAGGTTGGAACACCGGGGAGCTGTTTTTT. Protein product: CASRGWNTGELFF.

This clonotype was detected once. The chain carries TRBV7-9 and TRBJ1-4, with D maybe TRBD1 (6 bases). The V and J ends lost 0 bases and 8 bases respectively, with 10 bases between them. The CDR3 runs to 14 residues. Germline CDR1 and CDR2: SEHNR and FQNEAQ (reference sequence). CDR3: CASSLAGGCEKLFF. The CDR3 DNA reads TGTGCCAGCAGCTTAGCAGGGGGGTGCGAAAAACTGTTTTTT.

In this sample, this clonotype turned up a few times. The J gene is TRBJ1-2, the V gene TRBV20-1, with no clear D. This CDR3 has 11 amino acids. The V and J ends lost 3 bases and 5 bases respectively, with 7 bases between them. Germline loops: CDR1 DFQATT, CDR2 SNEGSKA (reference sequence). CDR3 sequence: CSARWSYGYTF. The DNA of the CDR3 is TGCAGTGCTAGGTGGAGTTATGGCTACACCTTC.

This clonotype was detected a few times. V usage is TRBV7-8 and J usage is TRBJ2-7; 10 nucleotides align to TRBD2. Per the germline V gene, CDR1 is SGHVS and CDR2 is FQNEAQ. The CDR3 has 17 residues. V was clipped by 5 bases and J by 4 bases; unmatched bases: 14. The CDR3 nucleotides are TGTGCCAGCAGCCCCGGCGGGACTAGCGTATTTTTTTACGAGCAGTACTTC. Translated, it gives CASSPGGTSVFFYEQYF.

The chain combines TRBV6-5 with TRBJ2-1, with D hard to call. The CDR3 spans 13 residues. Trimming cost V 0 bases and J 9 bases, with 9 bases left between them. Germline V lookup: CDR1 MNHEY, CDR2 SVGAGI. The CDR3 here is CASSYSSNLEQFF. In DNA form, the CDR3 reads TGTGCCAGCAGTTACTCGAGCAACCTTGAGCAGTTCTTC.

The rearrangement uses TRBV11-2 and TRBJ2-1; TRBD2 matches at 13 bases. The J segment lost 7 bases and the V segment lost 4 bases, leaving 13 bases of the junction unmatched. Germline values: CDR1 SGHAT, CDR2 FQNNGV. This CDR3 region has 18 residues. CDR3 in DNA: TGTGCCAGCAGCTCGCTGTTAGGACTAGCGGGAGTTGTAAATGAGCAGTTCTTC. Translated: CASSSLLGLAGVVNEQFF.

J is TRBJ2-5 and V is TRBV7-2, with TRBD1 matching 9 bases. The CDR3 loop spans 14 amino acids. Germline CDR1 SGHTA, CDR2 FQGNSA. Losses at the gene ends were 7 bases for V and 4 bases for J; bases not matched to a gene: 7. This chain's CDR3 is CASIRQGVTETQYF. CDR3 nucleotide sequence: TGTGCCAGCATCCGACAGGGGGTCACAGAGACCCAGTACTTC.

This clonotype was found a few times. The genes are TRBV18 and TRBJ2-1; 9 bases align to TRBD1. CDR3 length: 13 residues. The junction had 4 bases not matched to a gene; V was cut back by 4 bases and J by 9 bases. Germline CDR1 KGHSH, CDR2 LQKENI. CDR3 bases: TGTGCCAGCTCACGACGGGACAGGGCTGAGCAGTTCTTC. Translation: CASSRRDRAEQFF.

This chain connects TRBV5-1 to TRBJ2-3; 8 bases agree with TRBD2. Germline V gene lookup returns CDR1 SGHRS and CDR2 YFSETQ. J gave up 5 bases and V 4 bases, and 6 bases lay outside the gene matches. The CDR3 runs to 14 residues. The CDR3: CASSIGLAVDTQYF. CDR3 DNA sequence: TGCGCCAGCAGCATAGGACTAGCCGTAGATACGCAGTATTTT.

This clonotype was observed a handful of times. The J gene is TRBJ1-1, the V gene TRBV4-3; D might be TRBD1 (5 bases). From germline, CDR1 is LGHNA and CDR2 YSLEER. The length of the CDR3 is 14 residues. Deletions cut 4 bases from V and 5 bases from J, with 14 bases between. The CDR3, as DNA: TGCGCCAGCAGCCCCCAGAGGGGAGGGACTGAAGCTTTCTTT. It codes for CASSPQRGGTEAFF.

The V and J genes are TRBV29-1 and TRBJ2-5; D may be TRBD1 or TRBD2 (6 bases each). The V end lost 6 bases, the J end lost 4 bases, and 12 bases lay between the germline ends. From germline, CDR1 is SQVTM and CDR2 ANQGSEA. The CDR3 loop spans 12 amino acids. Here the CDR3 DNA reads TGCAGCGTCCCCAGGGGAGGAGAGACCCAGTACTTC. This encodes CSVPRGGETQYF.

In this sample, this clonotype turned up a few times. This chain joins TRBV12-3 or TRBV12-4 and TRBJ2-5; tentative D call: TRBD1 (5 bases). Between the trimmed V and J ends, which lost 5 bases and 2 bases, there was a span of 12 bases. This CDR3 has 14 amino acids. The DNA for the CDR3 is TGTGCCAGCAGTCGAATGGGGCCACAAGAGACCCAGTACTTC. Its translation: CASSRMGPQETQYF.

This clonotype came up many times. As DNA, the CDR3 is TGTGCCAGTTTGGACAGGTTCAACAATGAGCAGTTCTTC. Protein sequence: CASLDRFNNEQFF. V is TRBV6-2 or TRBV6-3 and J is TRBJ2-1; 7 positions agree with TRBD1. There are 13 residues in the CDR3. Germline values: CDR1 MNHEY, CDR2 SVGEGT. V shed 9 bases, J shed 5 bases, and the junction held 7 bases outside the gene matches.

V and J are TRBV3-1 and TRBJ2-3, with 9 bases aligning to TRBD2. The CDR3 consists of 17 residues. Germline lookup yields CDR1 LGHDT and CDR2 YNNKEL (reference sequence). V lost 4 bases to trimming and J lost 4 bases; unmatched junction nucleotides: 12. The CDR3 spells CASSPPFLREGADTQYF. CDR3 coding DNA: TGTGCCAGCAGCCCGCCGTTTCTGCGGGAGGGGGCAGATACGCAGTATTTT.

The J gene is TRBJ2-1, the V gene TRBV30; D is perhaps TRBD2 (5 bases). CDR1 is GTSNPN, CDR2 SVGIG, per germline (reference sequence). Trimming left V 4 bases short and J 7 bases short, with 17 bases between. The CDR3 extends over 14 amino acids. CDR3 DNA: TGTGCCTGGAAGGCGTTAGCGTCGAGGAATGAGCAGTTCTTC. Translation gives CAWKALASRNEQFF. The entire variable domain, with the rest obtained from reference TRBV30 and TRBJ2-1, is as follows: SQTIHQWPATLVQPVGSPLSLECTVEGTSNPNLYWYRQAAGRGLQLLFYSVGIGQISSEVPQNLSASRPQDRQFILSSKKLLLSDSGFYLCAWKALASRNEQFFGPGTRLTVL.

This clonotype has just a few counts. The rearrangement uses TRBV28 and TRBJ1-6; D is ambiguous. Germline values: CDR1 MDHEN, CDR2 SYDVKM. V was pared by 5 bases and J by 11 bases, with 7 bases between. The CDR3 consists of 11 residues. CDR3 nucleotide sequence: TGTGCCAGCAGTGTTCTCCCACCCCTCCACTTT. This encodes CASSVLPPLHF.

This chain joins TRBV20-1 and TRBJ2-5; 9 bases are shared with TRBD2. V lost 6 bases, J lost 5 bases, and 13 bases stayed unmatched. CDR1 is DFQATT, CDR2 SNEGSKA, per germline (reference sequence). This CDR3 spans 15 amino acids. This chain's CDR3 is CSAIFRGGALETQYF. CDR3 nucleotide sequence: TGCAGTGCCATCTTCCGCGGGGGGGCGCTTGAGACCCAGTACTTC.